The 4 T cell receptor beta chains presented below share a single source sample, sequenced in a study of CD8 T cells in ankylosing spondylitis. TCRdb re-called the 5' RACE reads through MiXCR, storing one row per CDR3 protein. Of some 130,000 distinct CDR3 sequences detected, approximately 8.4% appear once; the ten largest clones hold approximately 6.8%. Sequenced input: synovial fluid, either unsorted or a sorted T cell fraction (not recorded which). These receptors were taken from a male donor with ankylosing spondylitis.

This clonotype was detected ten times or more. The genes are TRBV12-3 or TRBV12-4 and TRBJ2-7; tentatively, D is TRBD1 or TRBD2 (5 bases each). Trimming cost V 6 bases and J 3 bases, with 9 bases left between them. The CDR3 runs 12 residues. As DNA, the CDR3 is TGTGCCAGCAGAGCTGGGGGCTACGAGCAGTACTTC. Protein: CASRAGGYEQYF.

The rearrangement links TRBV28 to TRBJ2-1; TRBD2 might be the D (6 bases). Germline CDR1 reads MDHEN; CDR2 reads SYDVKM. The CDR3 has 14 residues. The V end was cut by 5 bases, the J end by 5 bases, with 13 bases between. The CDR3: CASSGGLLHNEQFF. CDR3 sequence (DNA): TGTGCCAGCAGTGGGGGACTTCTCCACAATGAGCAGTTCTTC.

This clonotype was recorded many times. CDR3 region: CSARDRALALVYEQYF. The CDR3 DNA follows: TGCAGTGCTAGAGATCGGGCACTAGCACTGGTCTACGAGCAGTACTTC. The chain joins TRBV20-1 to TRBJ2-7; D is perhaps TRBD2 (6 bases). Trimming removed 0 bases at V and 3 bases at J, with 18 bases between. Germline V CDR1 and CDR2: DFQATT, SNEGSKA (reference sequence). This CDR3 is built from 16 residues.

At least ten counts were recorded for this clonotype. The chain joins TRBV7-2 to TRBJ2-2, with 9 bases aligning to TRBD1. Germline loops: CDR1 SGHTA, CDR2 FQGNSA. This CDR3 has 14 residues. V shed 2 bases, J shed 6 bases, and the junction held 1 base outside the gene matches. CDR3 DNA: TGTGCCAGCAGCTTAAGACAGGGGGCCGGGGAGCTGTTTTTT. Amino acid sequence: CASSLRQGAGELFF. The complete variable domain, with remaining parts taken from reference TRBV7-2 and TRBJ2-2, reads GAGVSQSPSNKVTEKGKDVELRCDPISGHTALYWYRQSLGQGLEFLIYFQGNSAPDKSGLPSDRFSAERTGGSVSTLTIQRTQQEDSAVYLCASSLRQGAGELFFGEGSRLTVL.